This entry concerns a single T cell receptor (beta chain). The data derive from a study of blood T cell repertoires in COVID-19. As for the study in general: Italy, Spain and the United States were the sources of the convalescent and acute COVID-19 samples.

In the authors' workflow: Amplification of reference gene primers was used by the study to estimate nucleated cell counts. Sequencing used immunoSEQ multiplex PCR; TCRdb keeps in-frame clones, though not all of them. D and trimming were read from the DNA, whereas the V and J calls and clone size are those reported in that table. This sample has some 120,000 clones, with approximately 90% found just once. Germline-derived CDR1 and CDR2 are SGHRS and YFSETQ. The CDR3 is 17 amino acids. Trimming took 4 bases from V and 8 from J, leaving 24 bases between them. Sequenced: peripheral blood. This clonotype was sampled from a human donor in a cohort sampled during active COVID-19. The chain carries TRBV5-1 and TRBJ1-4, with D possibly being TRBD1 (5 bases). The CDR3 here is CASSPGPRVGGDEKLFF. In DNA form, the CDR3 reads TGCGCCAGCAGCCCGGGCCCCAGGGTCGGGGGGGACGAAAAACTGTTTTTT.